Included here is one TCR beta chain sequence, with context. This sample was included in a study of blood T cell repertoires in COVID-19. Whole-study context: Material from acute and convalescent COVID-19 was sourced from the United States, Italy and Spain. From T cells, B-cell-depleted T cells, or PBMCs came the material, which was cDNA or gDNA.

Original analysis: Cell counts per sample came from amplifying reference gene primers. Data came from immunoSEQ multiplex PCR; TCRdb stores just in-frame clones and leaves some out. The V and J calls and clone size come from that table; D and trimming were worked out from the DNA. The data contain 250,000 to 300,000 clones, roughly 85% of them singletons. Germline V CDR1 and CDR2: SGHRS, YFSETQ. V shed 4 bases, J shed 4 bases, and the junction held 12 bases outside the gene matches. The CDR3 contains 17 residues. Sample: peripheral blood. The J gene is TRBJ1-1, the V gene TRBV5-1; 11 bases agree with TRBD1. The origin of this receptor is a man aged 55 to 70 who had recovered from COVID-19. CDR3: CASSTARDRGVATEAFF. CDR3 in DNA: TGCGCCAGCAGCACCGCCCGGGACAGGGGGGTGGCCACTGAAGCTTTCTTT.